Below are 5 T cell receptor beta chains sequenced from a single sample in a study of blood T cell repertoires in COVID-19. Assay used: immunoSEQ multiplex PCR; TCRdb lists only in-frame clones, some missing. The table shows about 200,000 clones, with roughly nine tenths occurring only once. Source material: peripheral blood. All receptors derive from a woman in her 70s with acute or convalescent COVID-19.

The chain joins TRBV2 to TRBJ2-7, with 8 bases that match TRBD1. The length of the CDR3 is 17 residues. Losses at the gene ends were 9 bases for V and 7 bases for J; bases not matched to a gene: 23. From germline, CDR1 is SNHLY and CDR2 FYNNEI. The CDR3 DNA follows: TGTGCCAGTCTGAGCGGTAGGGACAGGCCCCGCCGTGGGGAGCAGTACTTC. The encoded protein is CASLSGRDRPRRGEQYF. Combining the CDR3 with reference TRBV2 and TRBJ2-7 gives the whole variable domain EPEVTQTPSHQVTQMGQEVILRCVPISNHLYFYWYRQILGQKVEFLVSFYNNEISEKSEIFDDQFSVERPDGSNFTLKIRSTKLEDSAMYFCASLSGRDRPRRGEQYFGPGTRLTVT.

The chain couples TRBV5-1 to TRBJ1-1, with TRBD1 identical over 9 bases. Trimming at V came to 4 bases and at J to 5 bases, leaving 3 bases not matched to a gene. Germline V CDR1 and CDR2: SGHRS, YFSETQ. The length of the CDR3 is 13 residues. The CDR3 DNA reads as TGCGCCAGCAGCAAGGGACAGGGTACTGAAGCTTTCTTT. This gives the protein CASSKGQGTEAFF.

The chain carries TRBV9 and TRBJ2-2, with D tentatively TRBD2 (5 bases). CDR1 and CDR2 (germline): SGDLS, YYNGEE. V gave up 5 bases and J gave up 8 bases, with 10 bases separating them. The CDR3 totals 12 residues. The CDR3 here is CASSLREGELFF. CDR3 bases: TGTGCCAGCAGTCTGAGGGAAGGGGAGCTGTTTTTT.

The CDR3 loop reads CSVAVHTEAFF. In nucleotides, the CDR3 is TGCAGCGTTGCAGTTCACACTGAAGCTTTCTTT. This rearrangement joins TRBV29-1 to TRBJ1-1, with D unclear. The CDR3 covers 11 residues. V gave up 4 bases and J gave up 3 bases, with 6 bases separating them. The germline V gene encodes CDR1 SQVTM and CDR2 ANQGSEA.

V is TRBV2 and J is TRBJ2-7; TRBD2 agrees at 10 bases. The CDR3 has 14 residues. V lost 7 bases to trimming and J lost 3 bases; unmatched junction nucleotides: 6. CDR1 is SNHLY and CDR2 is FYNNEI in the germline V gene. CDR3 DNA sequence: TGTGCCAGCAAGCTAGCGGGGGCCATCTACGAGCAGTACTTC. It specifies CASKLAGAIYEQYF.